This TCR beta chain is drawn from a study of CD8 T cells in Susac syndrome. Study-level background: Active disease was present in about six of the sequenced Susac syndrome patients, and remission in under 10. Patients with Susac syndrome were therapy-naive, taking corticosteroids, with some also receiving intravenous immunoglobulin, or taking intravenous immunoglobulin alone at the time their blood was drawn.

Random hexamers served to reverse transcribe roughly 0.45 to 1 ug RNA. TCR beta CDR3 was amplified by immunoSEQ multiplex PCR. This amplification extended across 54 Vbeta and 13 Jbeta segments. TCRdb independently ran MiXCR on the immunoSEQ multiplex PCR reads; one entry per CDR3 protein. Among around 110,000 distinct CDR3 sequences, roughly 94% were seen once, and the ten largest hold about 0.41%. The germline V gene has CDR1 KGHDR and CDR2 SFDVKD. The V and J ends lost 2 bases and 2 bases respectively, with 5 bases between them. CDR3 size: 13 residues. The source material was CD8+ T cells from PBMCs. This receptor was taken from a human donor with Susac syndrome. The gene calls are TRBV24-1 and TRBJ1-2; D gene ambiguous. DNA for the CDR3: TGTGCCACCAGTGATTCTCAGAACTATGGCTACACCTTC. As protein: CATSDSQNYGYTF.